These T cell receptor beta chains were read from a single sample in a study of CD8 T cells in ankylosing spondylitis. TCRdb redid the calling of the 5' RACE reads with MiXCR, one entry per CDR3 protein. The sample lists roughly 180,000 distinct CDR3 sequences, roughly 13% seen once, with about 15% in the top ten. Sequencing was carried out using blood, either unsorted or a sorted T cell fraction (not recorded which). The receptors were gathered from a male donor with ankylosing spondylitis or in good health (not recorded which). Both conserved end residues are trimmed from each CDR3. Some rows have no size entry. The others give once, few or many, or a class for an expanded clone.

V gene: TRBV12-3/TRBV12-4
CDR3 length: 12
clone size: many
J gene: TRBJ2-6
CDR3 protein: ASTTYSGANVLT

V gene: TRBV6-1
CDR3 length: 12
clone size: NA
J gene: TRBJ2-3
CDR3 protein: AWREEGGTDTQY

V gene: TRBV15
CDR3 length: 10
clone size: few
J gene: TRBJ2-7
CDR3 protein: ATSRGGYEQY

V gene: TRBV10-3
CDR3 length: 12
clone size: many
J gene: TRBJ2-7
CDR3 protein: AISEGQEEDEQY

V gene: TRBV5-1
CDR3 length: 14
clone size: NA
J gene: TRBJ2-1
CDR3 protein: ASSPTGGVSYNEQF

V gene: TRBV29-1
CDR3 length: 9
clone size: many
J gene: TRBJ1-1
CDR3 protein: SVDRGSEAF

V gene: TRBV12-3/TRBV12-4
CDR3 length: 11
clone size: many
J gene: TRBJ2-1
CDR3 protein: ASSFGGDNEQF

V gene: TRBV7-9
CDR3 length: 11
clone size: NA
J gene: TRBJ2-2
CDR3 protein: ASTTRSSGELF

V gene: TRBV4-1
CDR3 length: 12
clone size: few
J gene: TRBJ1-1
CDR3 protein: ASRLSVMNTEAF

V gene: TRBV4-2
CDR3 length: 13
clone size: NA
J gene: TRBJ2-7
CDR3 protein: ASSSYSGAAYEQY

V gene: TRBV6-2/TRBV6-3
CDR3 length: 13
clone size: few
J gene: TRBJ2-5
CDR3 protein: ASTERSRPQETQY

V gene: TRBV10-3
CDR3 length: 13
clone size: few
J gene: TRBJ2-7
CDR3 protein: AIRVAGGHSYEQY

V gene: TRBV9
CDR3 length: 12
clone size: few
J gene: TRBJ1-1
CDR3 protein: ASSAPRGNTEAF

V gene: TRBV5-1
CDR3 length: 13
clone size: NA
J gene: TRBJ1-6
CDR3 protein: ASSLGGRNNSPLH

V gene: TRBV20-1
CDR3 length: 12
clone size: many
J gene: TRBJ1-5
CDR3 protein: SALTDSDSQPQH

V gene: TRBV27
CDR3 length: 13
clone size: many
J gene: TRBJ2-3
CDR3 protein: ASSPLSGRADTQY

V gene: TRBV12-3/TRBV12-4
CDR3 length: 9
clone size: few
J gene: TRBJ1-1
CDR3 protein: ASSPTGVAF

V gene: TRBV6-1
CDR3 length: 13
clone size: many
J gene: TRBJ2-1
CDR3 protein: ASSEGAGDYNEQF

V gene: TRBV4-1
CDR3 length: 11
clone size: few
J gene: TRBJ1-2
CDR3 protein: ASSDRTGGGYT

V gene: TRBV24-1
CDR3 length: 9
clone size: NA
J gene: TRBJ2-1
CDR3 protein: ATSLGNEQF

V gene: TRBV6-1
CDR3 length: 13
clone size: few
J gene: TRBJ2-7
CDR3 protein: ASSVPWTGGYEQY

V gene: TRBV5-5
CDR3 length: 16
clone size: few
J gene: TRBJ2-1
CDR3 protein: ASSLGLIAGVSYNEQF

V gene: TRBV5-1
CDR3 length: 12
clone size: NA
J gene: TRBJ2-1
CDR3 protein: ASSFPDSYNEQF

V gene: TRBV20-1
CDR3 length: 13
clone size: few
J gene: TRBJ2-1
CDR3 protein: SARPLAGAYNEQF

V gene: TRBV11-2
CDR3 length: 13
clone size: NA
J gene: TRBJ2-5
CDR3 protein: ASTEIWDRKETQY

V gene: TRBV20-1
CDR3 length: 14
clone size: many
J gene: TRBJ2-3
CDR3 protein: SARHNRDSNTDTQY

V gene: TRBV7-9
CDR3 length: 11
clone size: few
J gene: TRBJ1-4
CDR3 protein: ASSLGWNEKLF

V gene: TRBV12-3/TRBV12-4
CDR3 length: 12
clone size: NA
J gene: TRBJ2-3
CDR3 protein: ASSLNGATDTQY

V gene: TRBV5-1
CDR3 length: 11
clone size: NA
J gene: TRBJ2-1
CDR3 protein: ASSLSGSNEQF

V gene: TRBV25-1
CDR3 length: 10
clone size: few
J gene: TRBJ1-4
CDR3 protein: ASSAQGGKLF

V gene: TRBV6-1
CDR3 length: 13
clone size: NA
J gene: TRBJ1-2
CDR3 protein: ASSSPGTGGDGYT

V gene: TRBV10-1
CDR3 length: 15
clone size: few
J gene: TRBJ2-3
CDR3 protein: ASSLGDGGADTDTQY

V gene: TRBV15
CDR3 length: 12
clone size: NA
J gene: TRBJ1-5
CDR3 protein: ATSTQTRNQPQH

V gene: TRBV12-3/TRBV12-4
CDR3 length: 10
clone size: many
J gene: TRBJ2-1
CDR3 protein: ASSFLDNEQF

V gene: TRBV20-1
CDR3 length: 14
clone size: NA
J gene: TRBJ2-1
CDR3 protein: SARDPRLAGVNEQF

V gene: TRBV20-1
CDR3 length: 16
clone size: few
J gene: TRBJ2-3
CDR3 protein: SARDSRPSGGRTDTQY

V gene: TRBV10-3
CDR3 length: 13
clone size: few
J gene: TRBJ2-2
CDR3 protein: ATTSPDSNTGELF